What follows are 5 T cell receptor beta chains derived from one specimen sequenced in a study of blood T cell repertoires in COVID-19. Using immunoSEQ multiplex PCR, the repertoire was profiled, and TCRdb retains in-frame clones only, with some absent. The sample has some 240,000 clones, around 90% seen once. The sample comprised peripheral blood. The receptor source for this set is a man in his sixties who had recovered from COVID-19.

The chain recombines TRBV7-2 with TRBJ2-2; D call uncertain. The CDR3 sequence is 13 residues long. Germline V gives CDR1 SGHTA, CDR2 FQGNSA. V gave up 6 bases and J gave up 6 bases, with 11 bases separating them. CDR3 protein: CASRPLVAGELFF. The CDR3 DNA reads TGTGCCAGCAGGCCTCTAGTGGCCGGGGAGCTGTTTTTT.

This clone appeared a few times. This chain joins TRBV30 and TRBJ2-7; 9 bases match TRBD2. Germline CDR1 and CDR2: GTSNPN and SVGIG (reference sequence). The CDR3 runs 14 residues. J was trimmed by 3 bases and V by 6 bases; bases with no gene match: 9. The DNA of the CDR3 is TGTGCCTGCCAGGGCATGCGGGGGGGCTACGAGCAGTACTTC. Protein product: CACQGMRGGYEQYF.

The chain joins TRBV3-1 (or the pseudogene TRBV3-2) to TRBJ1-2; TRBD1 matches 10 bases. The V and J ends lost 3 bases and 8 bases, in that order; junction bases with no gene match: 3. The CDR3 covers 13 residues. The germline CDR1 and CDR2 sequences are LGHDT and YNNKEL (reference sequence). DNA for the CDR3: TGTGCCAGCAGCCAGACAGGGGGCGAGGGCTACACCTTC. Amino acid sequence: CASSQTGGEGYTF.

This clone was found a few times. V and J are TRBV5-1 and TRBJ1-2; D not certain. The germline V and J ends were trimmed by 5 bases and 9 bases, with 14 bases remaining between them. The CDR3 is 12 amino acids. CDR1 is SGHRS and CDR2 is YFSETQ in the germline V gene. In DNA form, the CDR3 reads TGCGCCAGCAGTCCAGGAAAGACTAGCTACACCTTC. Protein sequence: CASSPGKTSYTF.

The chain has TRBV7-2 and TRBJ1-3; D is possibly TRBD1 (5 bases). Trimming cost V 1 base and J 0 bases, with 10 bases left between them. Germline CDR1 and CDR2: SGHTA and FQGNSA. This CDR3 contains 16 residues. CDR3 in amino acids: CASSLVGGGSGNTIYF. CDR3 nucleotide sequence: TGTGCCAGCAGCTTAGTGGGGGGGGGCTCTGGAAACACCATATATTTT.